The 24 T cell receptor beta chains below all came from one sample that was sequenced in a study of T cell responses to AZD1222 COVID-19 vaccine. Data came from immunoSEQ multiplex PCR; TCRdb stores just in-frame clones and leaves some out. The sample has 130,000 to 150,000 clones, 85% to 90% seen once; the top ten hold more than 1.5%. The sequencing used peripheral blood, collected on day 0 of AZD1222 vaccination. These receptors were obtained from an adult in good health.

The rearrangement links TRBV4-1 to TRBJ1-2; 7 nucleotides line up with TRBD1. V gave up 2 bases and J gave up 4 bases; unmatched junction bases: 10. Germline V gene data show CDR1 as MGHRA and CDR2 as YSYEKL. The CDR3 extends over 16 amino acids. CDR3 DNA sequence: TGCGCCAGCAGCCAACCCCGACAGGGTGTCGGCTATGGCTACACCTTC. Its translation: CASSQPRQGVGYGYTF.

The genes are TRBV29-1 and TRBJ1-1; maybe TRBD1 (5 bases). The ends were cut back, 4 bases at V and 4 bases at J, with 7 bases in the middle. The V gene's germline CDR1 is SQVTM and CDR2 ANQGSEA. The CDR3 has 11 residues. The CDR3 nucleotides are TGCAGCGTTGTCAGGGCCACTGAAGCTTTCTTT. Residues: CSVVRATEAFF. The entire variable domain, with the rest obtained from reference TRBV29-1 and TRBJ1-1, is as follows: SAVISQKPSRDICQRGTSLTIQCQVDSQVTMMFWYRQQPGQSLTLIATANQGSEATYESGFVIDKFPISRPNLTFSTLTVSNMSPEDSSIYLCSVVRATEAFFGQGTRLTVV.

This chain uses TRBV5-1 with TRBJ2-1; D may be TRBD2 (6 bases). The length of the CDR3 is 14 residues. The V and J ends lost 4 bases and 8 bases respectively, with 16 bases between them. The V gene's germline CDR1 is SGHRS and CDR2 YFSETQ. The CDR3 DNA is TGCGCCAGCAGCACGGGGAGGAGCTGGGATGAGCAGTTCTTC. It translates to CASSTGRSWDEQFF.

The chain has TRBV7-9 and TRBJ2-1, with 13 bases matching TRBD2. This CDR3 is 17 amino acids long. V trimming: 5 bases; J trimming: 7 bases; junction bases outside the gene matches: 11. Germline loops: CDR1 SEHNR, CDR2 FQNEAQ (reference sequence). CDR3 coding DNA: TGTGCCAGCAGCCAATCATGGACTAGCGGGAGCATGAATGAGCAGTTCTTC. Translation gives CASSQSWTSGSMNEQFF.

The chain's CDR3 is CSASIRGNSPLHF. The CDR3, as DNA: TGCAGTGCTAGTATTAGGGGTAATTCACCCCTCCACTTT. V usage is TRBV20-1 and J usage is TRBJ1-6; TRBD1 is a possible D gene (5 bases). This CDR3 spans 13 amino acids. Germline CDR1 is DFQATT and CDR2 is SNEGSKA (reference sequence). Between the trimmed V and J ends, which lost 3 bases and 6 bases, there was a span of 9 bases.

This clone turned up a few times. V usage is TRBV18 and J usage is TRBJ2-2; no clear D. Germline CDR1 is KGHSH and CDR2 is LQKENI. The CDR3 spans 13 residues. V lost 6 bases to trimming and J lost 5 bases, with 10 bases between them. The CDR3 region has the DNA TGTGCCAGCTCCCCTTATGTGACCGGGGAGCTGTTTTTT. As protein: CASSPYVTGELFF.

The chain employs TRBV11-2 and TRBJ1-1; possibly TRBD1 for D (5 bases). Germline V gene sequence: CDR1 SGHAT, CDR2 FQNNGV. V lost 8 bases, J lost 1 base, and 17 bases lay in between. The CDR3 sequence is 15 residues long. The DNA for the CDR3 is TGTGCCAGCGGACGAGGCCGAGACAGGAACACTGAAGCTTTCTTT. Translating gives CASGRGRDRNTEAFF.

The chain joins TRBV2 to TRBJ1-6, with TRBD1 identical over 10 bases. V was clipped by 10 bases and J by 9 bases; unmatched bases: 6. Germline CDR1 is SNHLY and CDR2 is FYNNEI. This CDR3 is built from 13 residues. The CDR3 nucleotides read TGTGCCACCAGGGGACAGGGGAGTTCACCCCTCCACTTT. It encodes CATRGQGSSPLHF.

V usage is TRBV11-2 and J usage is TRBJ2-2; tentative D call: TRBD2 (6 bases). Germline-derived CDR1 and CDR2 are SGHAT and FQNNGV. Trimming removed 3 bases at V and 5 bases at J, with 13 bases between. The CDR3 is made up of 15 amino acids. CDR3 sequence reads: CASSFIAAGTGELFF. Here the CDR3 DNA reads TGTGCCAGCAGCTTTATAGCGGCGGGGACCGGGGAGCTGTTTTTT.

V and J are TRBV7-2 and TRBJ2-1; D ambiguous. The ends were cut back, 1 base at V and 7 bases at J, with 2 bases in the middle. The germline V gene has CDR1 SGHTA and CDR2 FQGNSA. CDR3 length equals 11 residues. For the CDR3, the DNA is TGTGCCAGCAGCTTAGTTAATGAGCAGTTCTTC. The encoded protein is CASSLVNEQFF.

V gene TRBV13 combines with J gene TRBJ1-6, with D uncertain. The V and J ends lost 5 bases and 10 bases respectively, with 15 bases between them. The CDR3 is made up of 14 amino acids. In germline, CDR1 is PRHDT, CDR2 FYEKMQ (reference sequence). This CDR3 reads CASSPGGRRSPLHF. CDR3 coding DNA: TGTGCCAGCAGCCCTGGAGGGAGGAGGTCACCCCTCCACTTT.

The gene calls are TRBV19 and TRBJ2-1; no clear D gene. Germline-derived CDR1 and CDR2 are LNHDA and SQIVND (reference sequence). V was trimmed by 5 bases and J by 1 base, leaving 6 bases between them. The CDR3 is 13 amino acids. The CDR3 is CASSLGSYNEQFF. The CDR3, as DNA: TGTGCCAGTAGTTTAGGATCCTACAATGAGCAGTTCTTC. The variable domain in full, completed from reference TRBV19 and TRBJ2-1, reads DGGITQSPKYLFRKEGQNVTLSCEQNLNHDAMYWYRQDPGQGLRLIYYSQIVNDFQKGDIAEGYSVSREKKESFPLTVTSAQKNPTAFYLCASSLGSYNEQFFGPGTRLTVL.

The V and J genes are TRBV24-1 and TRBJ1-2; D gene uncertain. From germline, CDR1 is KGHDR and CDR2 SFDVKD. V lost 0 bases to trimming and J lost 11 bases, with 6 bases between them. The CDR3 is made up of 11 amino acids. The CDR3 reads CATSDLRDYTF. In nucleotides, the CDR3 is TGTGCCACCAGTGATTTGCGGGATTACACCTTC.

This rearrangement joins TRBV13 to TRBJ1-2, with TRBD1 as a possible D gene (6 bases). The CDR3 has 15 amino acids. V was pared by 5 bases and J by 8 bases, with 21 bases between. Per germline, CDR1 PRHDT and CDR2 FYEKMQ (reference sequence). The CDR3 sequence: CASSLWTVSLRGYTF. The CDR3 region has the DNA TGTGCCAGCAGCCTATGGACAGTTTCTCTGAGGGGCTACACCTTC.

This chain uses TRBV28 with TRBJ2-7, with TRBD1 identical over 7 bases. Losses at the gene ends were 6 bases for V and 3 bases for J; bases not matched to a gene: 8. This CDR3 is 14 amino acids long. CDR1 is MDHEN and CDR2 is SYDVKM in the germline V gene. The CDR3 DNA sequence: TGTGCCAGCAGAAAGATCACAGGGGTCTACGAGCAGTACTTC. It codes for CASRKITGVYEQYF.

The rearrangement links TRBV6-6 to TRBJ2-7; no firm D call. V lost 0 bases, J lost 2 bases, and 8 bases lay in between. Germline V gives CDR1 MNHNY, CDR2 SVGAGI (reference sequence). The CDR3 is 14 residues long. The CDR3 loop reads CASSYSSGPYEQYF. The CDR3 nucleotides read TGTGCCAGCAGTTACTCGTCGGGCCCCTACGAGCAGTACTTC.

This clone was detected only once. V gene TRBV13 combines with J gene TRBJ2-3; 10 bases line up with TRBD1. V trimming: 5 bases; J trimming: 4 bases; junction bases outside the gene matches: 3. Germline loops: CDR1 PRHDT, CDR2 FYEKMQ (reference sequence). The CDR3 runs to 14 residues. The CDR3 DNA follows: TGTGCCAGCAGCCGCGGGACAGGGGCAGATACGCAGTATTTT. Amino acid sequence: CASSRGTGADTQYF. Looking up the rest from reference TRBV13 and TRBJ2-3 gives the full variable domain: AAGVIQSPRHLIKEKRETATLKCYPIPRHDTVYWYQQGPGQDPQFLISFYEKMQSDKGSIPDRFSAQQFSDYHSELNMSSLELGDSALYFCASSRGTGADTQYFGPGTRLTVL.

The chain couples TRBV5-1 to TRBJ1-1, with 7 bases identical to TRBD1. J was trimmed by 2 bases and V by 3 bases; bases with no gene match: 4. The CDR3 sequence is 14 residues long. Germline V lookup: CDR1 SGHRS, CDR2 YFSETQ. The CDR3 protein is CASSSVGGNTEAFF. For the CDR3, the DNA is TGCGCCAGCAGCTCCGTAGGGGGCAACACTGAAGCTTTCTTT.

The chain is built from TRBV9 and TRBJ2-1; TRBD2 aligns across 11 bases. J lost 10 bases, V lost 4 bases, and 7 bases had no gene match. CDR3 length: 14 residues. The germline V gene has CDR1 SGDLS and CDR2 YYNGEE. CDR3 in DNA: TGTGCCAGCAGCCCCTCTAGCGGGAGGCGGGAGCAGTTCTTC. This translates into CASSPSSGRREQFF. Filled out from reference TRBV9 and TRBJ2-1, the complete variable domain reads DSGVTQTPKHLITATGQRVTLRCSPRSGDLSVYWYQQSLDQGLQFLIQYYNGEERAKGNILERFSAQQFPDLHSELNLSSLELGDSALYFCASSPSSGRREQFFGPGTRLTVL.

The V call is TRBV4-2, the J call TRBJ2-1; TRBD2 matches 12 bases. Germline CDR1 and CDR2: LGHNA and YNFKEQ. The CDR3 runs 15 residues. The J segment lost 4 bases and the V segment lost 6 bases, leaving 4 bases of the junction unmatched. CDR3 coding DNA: TGTGCCAGCAGACTGGGACTAGCGGGTTACAATGAGCAGTTCTTC. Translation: CASRLGLAGYNEQFF.

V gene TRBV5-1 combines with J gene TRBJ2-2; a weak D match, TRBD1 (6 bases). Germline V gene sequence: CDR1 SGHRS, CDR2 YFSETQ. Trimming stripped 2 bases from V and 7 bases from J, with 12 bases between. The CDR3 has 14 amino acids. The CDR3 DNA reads TGCGCCAGCAGCTTATTACAGGGAAGCGGGGAGCTGTTTTTT. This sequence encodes CASSLLQGSGELFF. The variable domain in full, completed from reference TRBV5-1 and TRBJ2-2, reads KAGVTQTPRYLIKTRGQQVTLSCSPISGHRSVSWYQQTPGQGLQFLFEYFSETQRNKGNFPGRFSGRQFSNSRSEMNVSTLELGDSALYLCASSLLQGSGELFFGEGSRLTVL.

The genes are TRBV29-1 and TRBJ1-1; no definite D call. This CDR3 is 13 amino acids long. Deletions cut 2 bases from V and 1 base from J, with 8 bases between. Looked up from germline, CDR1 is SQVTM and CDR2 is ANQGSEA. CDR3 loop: CSVERRQNTEAFF. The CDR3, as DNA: TGCAGCGTTGAACGGCGTCAGAACACTGAAGCTTTCTTT.

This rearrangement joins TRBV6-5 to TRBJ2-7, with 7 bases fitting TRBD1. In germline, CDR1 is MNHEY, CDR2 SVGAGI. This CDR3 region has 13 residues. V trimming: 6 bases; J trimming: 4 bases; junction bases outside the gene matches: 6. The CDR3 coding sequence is TGTGCCAGCAGACCCGACAGGGAGTACGAGCAGTACTTC. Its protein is CASRPDREYEQYF.

The CDR3 is CASSLQGTGGQPQHF. In nucleotides, the CDR3 is TGTGCCAGCAGCTTACAAGGGACAGGGGGTCAGCCCCAGCATTTT. The V call is TRBV7-2, the J call TRBJ1-5; TRBD1 agrees at 11 bases. This CDR3 has 15 amino acids. V shed 2 bases and J 6 bases; nucleotides not matched to a gene: 3. In germline, CDR1 is SGHTA, CDR2 FQGNSA.